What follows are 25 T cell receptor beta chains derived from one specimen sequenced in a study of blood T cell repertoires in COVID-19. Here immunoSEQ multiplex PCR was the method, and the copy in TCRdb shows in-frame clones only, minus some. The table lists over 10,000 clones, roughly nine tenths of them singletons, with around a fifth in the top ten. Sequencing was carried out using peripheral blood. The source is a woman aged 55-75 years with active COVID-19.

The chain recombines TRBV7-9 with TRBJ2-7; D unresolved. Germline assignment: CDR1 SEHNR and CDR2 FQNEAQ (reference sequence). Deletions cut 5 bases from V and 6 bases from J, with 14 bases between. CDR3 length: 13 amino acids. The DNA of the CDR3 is TGTGCCAGCAGCCATCCCGGTCCTGGCGAGCAGTACGTC. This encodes CASSHPGPGEQYV.

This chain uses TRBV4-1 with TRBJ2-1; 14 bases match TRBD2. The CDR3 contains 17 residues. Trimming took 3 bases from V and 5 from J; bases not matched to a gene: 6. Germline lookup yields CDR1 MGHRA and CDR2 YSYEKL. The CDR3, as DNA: TGCGCCAGCAGCCAGCCGGGACTAGCGGGGGCCAACAATGAGCAGTTCTTC. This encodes CASSQPGLAGANNEQFF.

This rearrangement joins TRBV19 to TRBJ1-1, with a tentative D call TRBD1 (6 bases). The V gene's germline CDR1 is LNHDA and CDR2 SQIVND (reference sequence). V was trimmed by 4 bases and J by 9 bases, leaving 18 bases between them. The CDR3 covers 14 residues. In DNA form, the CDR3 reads TGTGCCAGTAGTAACCCCGACAGGTTTGATAAAGCTTTCTTT. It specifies CASSNPDRFDKAFF.

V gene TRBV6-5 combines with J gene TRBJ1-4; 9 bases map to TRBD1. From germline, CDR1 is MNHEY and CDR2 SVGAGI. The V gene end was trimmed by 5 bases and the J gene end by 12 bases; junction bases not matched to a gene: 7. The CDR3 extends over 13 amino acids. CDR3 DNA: TGTGCCAGCAGTACACAGGGGGCGGGTGAACTGTTTTTT. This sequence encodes CASSTQGAGELFF.

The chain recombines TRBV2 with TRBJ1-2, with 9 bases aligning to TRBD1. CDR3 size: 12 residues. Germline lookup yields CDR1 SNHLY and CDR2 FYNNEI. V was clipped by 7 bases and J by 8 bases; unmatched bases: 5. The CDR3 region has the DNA TGTGCCAGCACCACAGGGGGCTGGGGCTACACCTTC. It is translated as CASTTGGWGYTF. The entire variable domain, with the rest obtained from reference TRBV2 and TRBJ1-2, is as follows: EPEVTQTPSHQVTQMGQEVILRCVPISNHLYFYWYRQILGQKVEFLVSFYNNEISEKSEIFDDQFSVERPDGSNFTLKIRSTKLEDSAMYFCASTTGGWGYTFGSGTRLTVV.

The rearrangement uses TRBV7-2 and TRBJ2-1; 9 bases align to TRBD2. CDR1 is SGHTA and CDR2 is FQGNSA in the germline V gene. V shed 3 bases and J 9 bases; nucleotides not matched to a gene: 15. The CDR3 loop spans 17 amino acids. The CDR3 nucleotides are TGTGCCAGCAGCTTCCCCCAAAGAGCGGGAGGTCATGGTGAGCAGTTCTTC. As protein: CASSFPQRAGGHGEQFF.

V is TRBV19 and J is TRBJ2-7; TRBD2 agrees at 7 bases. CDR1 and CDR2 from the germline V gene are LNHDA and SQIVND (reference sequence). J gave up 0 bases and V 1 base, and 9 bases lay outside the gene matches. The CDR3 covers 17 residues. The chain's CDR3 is CASSIGPSGLHSYEQYF. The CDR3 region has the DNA TGTGCCAGTAGTATAGGGCCTAGCGGACTACACTCCTACGAGCAGTACTTC.

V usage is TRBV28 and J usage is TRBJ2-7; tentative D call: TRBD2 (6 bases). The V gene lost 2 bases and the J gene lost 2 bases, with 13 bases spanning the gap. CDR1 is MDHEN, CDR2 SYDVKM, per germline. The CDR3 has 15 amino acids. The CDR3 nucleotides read TGTGCCAGCAGTTTAAGTGGGAGGAAACCCTACGAGCAGTACTTC. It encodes CASSLSGRKPYEQYF.

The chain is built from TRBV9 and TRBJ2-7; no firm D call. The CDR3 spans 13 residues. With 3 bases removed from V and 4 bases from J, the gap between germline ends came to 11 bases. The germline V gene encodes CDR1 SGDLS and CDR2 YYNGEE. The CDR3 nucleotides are TGTGCCAGCAGCGCTTTTAGACATTACGAGCAGTACGTC. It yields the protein CASSAFRHYEQYV.

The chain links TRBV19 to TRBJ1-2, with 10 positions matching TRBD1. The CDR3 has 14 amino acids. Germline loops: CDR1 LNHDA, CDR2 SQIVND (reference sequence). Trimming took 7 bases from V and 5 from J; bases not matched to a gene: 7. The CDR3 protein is CASTTDRGSYGYTF. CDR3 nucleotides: TGTGCCAGTACTACGGACAGGGGGAGTTATGGCTACACCTTC.

The CDR3 loop is CSASYVTQYF. Here the CDR3 DNA reads TGCAGTGCTAGCTATGTGACCCAGTACTTC. The rearrangement joins TRBV20-1 to TRBJ2-5; D is uncertain. V lost 3 bases, J lost 7 bases, and 6 bases lay in between. The CDR3 spans 10 residues. Germline-derived CDR1 and CDR2 are DFQATT and SNEGSKA (reference sequence).

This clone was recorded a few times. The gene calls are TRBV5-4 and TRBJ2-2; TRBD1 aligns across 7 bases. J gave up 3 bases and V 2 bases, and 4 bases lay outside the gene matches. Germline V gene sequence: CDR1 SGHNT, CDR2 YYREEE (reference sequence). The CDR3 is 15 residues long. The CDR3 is CASSFGQVDTGELFF. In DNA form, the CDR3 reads TGTGCCAGCAGCTTTGGACAGGTAGACACCGGGGAGCTGTTTTTT.

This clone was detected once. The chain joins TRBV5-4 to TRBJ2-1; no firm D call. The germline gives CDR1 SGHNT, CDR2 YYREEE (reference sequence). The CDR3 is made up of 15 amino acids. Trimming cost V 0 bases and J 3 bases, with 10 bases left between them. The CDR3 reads CASSLGRMFYNEQFF. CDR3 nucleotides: TGTGCCAGCAGCTTGGGCAGGATGTTCTACAATGAGCAGTTCTTC.

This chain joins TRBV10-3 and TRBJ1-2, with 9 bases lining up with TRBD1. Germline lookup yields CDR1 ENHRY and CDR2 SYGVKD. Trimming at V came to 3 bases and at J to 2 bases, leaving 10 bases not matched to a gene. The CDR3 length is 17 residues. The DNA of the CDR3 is TGTGCCATCAGTGAACGTTTGACAGGGGGAGAAAACTATGGCTACACCTTC. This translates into CAISERLTGGENYGYTF.

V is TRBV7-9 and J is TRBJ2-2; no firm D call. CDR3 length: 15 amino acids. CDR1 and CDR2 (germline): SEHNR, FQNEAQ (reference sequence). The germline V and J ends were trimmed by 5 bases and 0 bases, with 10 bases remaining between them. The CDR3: CASSPSPANTGELFF. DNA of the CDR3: TGTGCCAGCAGCCCTTCGCCGGCGAACACCGGGGAGCTGTTTTTT.

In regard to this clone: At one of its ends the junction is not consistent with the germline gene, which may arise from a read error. The CDR3 nucleotides are TGTGCCAGTAGTCCTTCGGGACAGGGGAACCCTGAAGCTTTCTTT. Its translation: CASSPSGQGNPEAFF. The chain employs TRBV19 and TRBJ1-1; 10 bases line up with TRBD1. This CDR3 is 15 amino acids long. Germline loops: CDR1 LNHDA, CDR2 SQIVND (reference sequence). Drawing the rest from reference TRBV19 and TRBJ1-1, the complete variable domain is DGGITQSPKYLFRKEGQNVTLSCEQNLNHDAMYWYRQDPGQGLRLIYYSQIVNDFQKGDIAEGYSVSREKKESFPLTVTSAQKNPTAFYLCASSPSGQGNPEAFFGQGTRLTVV.

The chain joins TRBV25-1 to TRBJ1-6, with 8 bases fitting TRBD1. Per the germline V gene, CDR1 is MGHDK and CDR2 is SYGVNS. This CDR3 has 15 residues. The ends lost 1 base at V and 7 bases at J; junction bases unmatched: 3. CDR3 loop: CASSESRTGNSPLHF. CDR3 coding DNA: TGTGCCAGCAGTGAATCCAGGACAGGGAATTCACCCCTCCACTTT.

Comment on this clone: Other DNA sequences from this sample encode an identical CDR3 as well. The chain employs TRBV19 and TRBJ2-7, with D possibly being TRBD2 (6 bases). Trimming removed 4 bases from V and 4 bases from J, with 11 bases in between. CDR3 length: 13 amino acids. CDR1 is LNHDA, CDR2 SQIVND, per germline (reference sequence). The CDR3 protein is CASSRGRGYEQYV. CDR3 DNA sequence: TGTGCCAGTAGTAGAGGACGGGGGTACGAGCAGTACGTC.

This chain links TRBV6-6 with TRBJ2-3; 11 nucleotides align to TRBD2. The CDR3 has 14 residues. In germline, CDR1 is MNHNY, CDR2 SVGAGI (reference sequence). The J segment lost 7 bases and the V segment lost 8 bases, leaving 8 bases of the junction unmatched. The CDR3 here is CASGTSGGMNTQYF. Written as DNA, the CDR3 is TGTGCCAGCGGAACTAGCGGGGGCATGAATACGCAGTATTTT.

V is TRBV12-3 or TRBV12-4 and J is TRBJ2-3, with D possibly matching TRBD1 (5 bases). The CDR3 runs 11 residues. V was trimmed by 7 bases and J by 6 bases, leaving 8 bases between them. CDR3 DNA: TGTGCCAGCAAGGGGTCTGATACGCAGTATTTT. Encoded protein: CASKGSDTQYF.

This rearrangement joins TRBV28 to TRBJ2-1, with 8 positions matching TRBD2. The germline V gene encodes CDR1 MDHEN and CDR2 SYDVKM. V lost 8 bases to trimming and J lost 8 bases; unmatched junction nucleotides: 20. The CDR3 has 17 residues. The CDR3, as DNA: TGTGCCAGCGGACTTGGGCGAAGCGGGGGCATTATCGATGAGCAGTTCTTC. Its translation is CASGLGRSGGIIDEQFF.

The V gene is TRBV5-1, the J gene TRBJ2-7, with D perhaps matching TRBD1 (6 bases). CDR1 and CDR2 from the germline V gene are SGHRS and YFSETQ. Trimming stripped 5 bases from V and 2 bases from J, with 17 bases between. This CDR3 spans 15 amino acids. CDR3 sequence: CASRADRSPAYEQYF. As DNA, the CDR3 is TGCGCCAGCAGGGCTGACAGGTCCCCCGCCTACGAGCAGTACTTC.

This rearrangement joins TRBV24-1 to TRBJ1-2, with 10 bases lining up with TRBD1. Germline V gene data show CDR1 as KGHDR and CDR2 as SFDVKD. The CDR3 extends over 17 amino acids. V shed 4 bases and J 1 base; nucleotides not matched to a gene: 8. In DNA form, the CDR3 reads TGTGCCACCAGTGAAAGGACCGGGACAGGGGTTAACTATGGCTACACCTTC. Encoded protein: CATSERTGTGVNYGYTF.

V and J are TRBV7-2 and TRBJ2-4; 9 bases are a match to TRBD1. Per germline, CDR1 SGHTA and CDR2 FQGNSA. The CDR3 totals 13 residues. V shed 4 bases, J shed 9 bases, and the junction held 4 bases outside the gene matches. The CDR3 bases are TGTGCCAGCAGCTCACAGGGGGCATCCATTCAGTACTTC. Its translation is CASSSQGASIQYF.

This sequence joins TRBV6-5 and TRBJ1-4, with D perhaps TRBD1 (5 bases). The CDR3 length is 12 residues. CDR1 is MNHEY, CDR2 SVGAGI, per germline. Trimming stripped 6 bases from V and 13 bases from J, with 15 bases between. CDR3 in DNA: TGTGCCAGCAGATACAACCCAGGGTTACTGTTTTTT. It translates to CASRYNPGLLFF.